One sample yielded the 10 T cell receptor beta chains listed below, sequenced in a study of T cell repertoires in cytomegalovirus infection. TCRdb reanalysed the reads using MiXCR and keeps one entry per CDR3 protein. The sample lists approximately 470,000 distinct CDR3 sequences, about two fifths occurring once. No antigens are known for them. The starting material was cultured PBMCs, obtained from culture after CMV antigen stimulation. The receptor set was obtained from a human donor in good health (CMV status not recorded). Some clones in this sample may be carry-over from other donors' samples.

For this clonotype: A read error may account for a junction end that differs from germline. Written as DNA, the CDR3 is TGTGCCAGCAGCCAAGGACAGACCTACGAGCAGTGCTTC. Translation: CASSQGQTYEQCF. The V and J genes are TRBV7-3 and TRBJ2-7, with D possibly being TRBD1 (6 bases). Germline V gene sequence: CDR1 SGHTA, CDR2 FQGTGA. The CDR3 extends over 13 amino acids.

The V call is TRBV7-2, the J call TRBJ2-7; 7 bases agree with TRBD2. J lost 4 bases, V lost 3 bases, and 12 bases had no gene match. The CDR3 sequence is 16 residues long. CDR1 is SGHTA and CDR2 is FQGNSA in the germline V gene. CDR3 loop: CASSLGPAGGGYEQYF. The CDR3 DNA reads as TGTGCCAGCAGCTTGGGGCCGGCTGGCGGGGGATACGAGCAGTACTTC.

This clonotype was seen a handful of times. This chain links TRBV6-2 or TRBV6-3 with TRBJ2-3, with a possible D match to TRBD2 (6 bases). Germline-derived CDR1 and CDR2 are MNHEY and SVGEGT. The CDR3 has 15 residues. V was shortened by 0 bases and J by 2 bases, with 9 bases between the two germline ends. The CDR3 coding sequence is TGTGCCAGCAGTTACTCGCCTAGCGACACAGATACGCAGTATTTT. This encodes CASSYSPSDTDTQYF.

V is TRBV5-8 and J is TRBJ1-5, with TRBD1 matching over 7 bases. Trimming removed 4 bases from V and 6 bases from J; junction bases left unmatched: 7. Germline V CDR1 and CDR2: SGHTS, YDEGEE. This CDR3 comprises 14 residues. In DNA form, the CDR3 reads TGTGCCAGCAGCACTAGAGGGGGCGCTCAGCCCCAGCATTTT. Its translation is CASSTRGGAQPQHF. Supplemented by reference TRBV5-8 and TRBJ1-5, the full variable domain reads EAGVTQSPTHLIKTRGQQATLRCSPISGHTSVYWYQQALGLGLQFLLWYDEGEERNRGNFPPRFSGRQFPNYSSELNVNALELEDSALYLCASSTRGGAQPQHFGDGTRLSIL.

J is TRBJ2-1 and V is TRBV25-1, with D possibly being TRBD1 (5 bases). Trimming shortened V by 4 bases and J by 0 bases, and 10 bases separated the two germline ends. Germline V gene sequence: CDR1 MGHDK, CDR2 SYGVNS. The CDR3 contains 15 residues. The CDR3 region is CASSVGVVSYNEQFF. CDR3 nucleotides: TGTGCCAGCAGTGTAGGGGTGGTCTCCTACAATGAGCAGTTCTTC.

The chain combines TRBV5-1 with TRBJ1-2; D ambiguous. Germline CDR1 reads SGHRS; CDR2 reads YFSETQ. There are 13 residues in the CDR3. With 3 bases removed from V and 1 base from J, the gap between germline ends came to 7 bases. CDR3 DNA: TGCGCCAGCAGCTGGACCTATAACTATGGCTACACCTTC. It translates to CASSWTYNYGYTF.

The chain uses TRBV11-2 and TRBJ2-4, with 8 bases identical to TRBD1. CDR1 and CDR2 from the germline V gene are SGHAT and FQNNGV. V was clipped by 5 bases and J by 5 bases; unmatched bases: 8. The CDR3 contains 15 residues. The CDR3 DNA reads TGTGCCAGCAGCGTAGGACAGGGACGAGAAAACATTCAGTACTTC. This translates into CASSVGQGRENIQYF.

This chain connects TRBV7-9 to TRBJ2-7; 7 bases line up with TRBD1. Unmatched junction bases numbered 2, after V lost 6 bases and J lost 0 bases. The germline V gene encodes CDR1 SEHNR and CDR2 FQNEAQ (reference sequence). This CDR3 has 13 amino acids. CDR3 in amino acids: CASSHRGSYEQYF. CDR3 coding DNA: TGTGCCAGCAGTCACAGGGGCTCCTACGAGCAGTACTTC.

This clonotype has a handful of counts. The rearrangement links TRBV7-2 to TRBJ1-1; D is unclear. Germline CDR1 is SGHTA and CDR2 is FQGNSA. V was pared by 1 base and J by 11 bases, with 14 bases between. The CDR3 runs 13 residues. The CDR3 protein is CASSLGQASGAFF. The CDR3 DNA is TGTGCCAGCAGCTTAGGTCAAGCGTCGGGGGCTTTCTTT.

The chain couples TRBV7-2 to TRBJ2-7, with 9 nucleotides matching TRBD1. Germline V gives CDR1 SGHTA, CDR2 FQGNSA. This CDR3 is 16 amino acids long. J lost 3 bases, V lost 3 bases, and 9 bases had no gene match. The CDR3 protein is CASSFQGGQGYYEQYF. As DNA, the CDR3 is TGTGCCAGCAGCTTCCAGGGGGGACAGGGCTACTACGAGCAGTACTTC. The entire variable domain, with the rest obtained from reference TRBV7-2 and TRBJ2-7, is as follows: GAGVSQSPSNKVTEKGKDVELRCDPISGHTALYWYRQSLGQGLEFLIYFQGNSAPDKSGLPSDRFSAERTGGSVSTLTIQRTQQEDSAVYLCASSFQGGQGYYEQYFGPGTRLTVT.